This TCR beta chain was captured by sequencing in a study of cytomegalovirus exposure and HLA in healthy donors. Findings and caveats of the study: The listing of roughly 160 TCR beta chains classed them as cytomegalovirus-associated. Most TCR sequences were seen very rarely across donors, but some public TCRs occurred in many. Within an earlier analysis, most TCR beta V segments proved productive either about 90% or about 30% of the time.

V gave up 6 bases and J gave up 0 bases, with 11 bases separating them. This CDR3 has 15 amino acids. Looked up from germline, CDR1 is SNHLY and CDR2 is FYNNEI. The study ran its PCR with 60 Vbeta and 13 Jbeta primers. Data came from immunoSEQ multiplex PCR; TCRdb stores just in-frame clones and leaves some out. This repertoire shows 90,000 to 100,000 clones, about three quarters found once; its top ten account for about 7%. This clone was detected a few times. Its antigen is as yet unknown. This receptor was obtained from a man aged 35 to 55 in good health and CMV-seropositive. The material sequenced was PBMCs. This chain links TRBV2 with TRBJ1-4; unclear D gene. Here the CDR3 DNA reads TGTGCCAGCAGACGCTCCGGGGCAACTAATGAAAAACTGTTTTTT. This gives the protein CASRRSGATNEKLFF.